This T cell receptor beta chain was captured in a study of molecular identifiers for immune sequencing clone quantification. The CDR3 extends over 15 amino acids. Deletions cut 4 bases from V and 5 bases from J, with 16 bases between. Germline loops: CDR1 SEHNR, CDR2 FQNEAQ (reference sequence). Ten or more counts support this clonotype. Using its own MiXCR run on the PCR reads, TCRdb lists one record per CDR3 protein. The sample lists about 510,000 distinct CDR3 sequences; around a fifth were seen once. The specimen was naive CD8+ T cells from blood, with Jurkat cell RNA spiked in. The subset is: FACS-sorted CD8+CD4-CCR7+CD45RA+ naive T cells. The chain employs TRBV7-9 and TRBJ2-3; D not certain. The source of this sequence is a human donor in good health. Some libraries in this study had Jurkat cell RNA spiked in. CDR3 sequence: CASSYSETSLDTQYF. CDR3 bases: TGTGCCAGCAGCTACAGCGAAACGAGCTTAGATACGCAGTATTTT.